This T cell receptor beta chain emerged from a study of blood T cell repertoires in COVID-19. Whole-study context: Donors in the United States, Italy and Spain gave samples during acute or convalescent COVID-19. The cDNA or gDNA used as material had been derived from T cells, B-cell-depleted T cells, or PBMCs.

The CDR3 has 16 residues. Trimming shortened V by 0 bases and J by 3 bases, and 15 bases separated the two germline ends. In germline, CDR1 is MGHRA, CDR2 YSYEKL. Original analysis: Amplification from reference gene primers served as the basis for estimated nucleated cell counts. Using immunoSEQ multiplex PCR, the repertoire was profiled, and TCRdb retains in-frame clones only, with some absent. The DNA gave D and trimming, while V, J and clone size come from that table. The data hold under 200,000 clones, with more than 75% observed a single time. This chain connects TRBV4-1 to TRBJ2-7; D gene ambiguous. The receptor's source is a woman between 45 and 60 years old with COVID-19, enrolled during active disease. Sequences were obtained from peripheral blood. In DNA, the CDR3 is TGCGCCAGCAGCCAAGATGTGACAATTAGGAACTACGAGCAGTACTTC. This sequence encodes CASSQDVTIRNYEQYF.